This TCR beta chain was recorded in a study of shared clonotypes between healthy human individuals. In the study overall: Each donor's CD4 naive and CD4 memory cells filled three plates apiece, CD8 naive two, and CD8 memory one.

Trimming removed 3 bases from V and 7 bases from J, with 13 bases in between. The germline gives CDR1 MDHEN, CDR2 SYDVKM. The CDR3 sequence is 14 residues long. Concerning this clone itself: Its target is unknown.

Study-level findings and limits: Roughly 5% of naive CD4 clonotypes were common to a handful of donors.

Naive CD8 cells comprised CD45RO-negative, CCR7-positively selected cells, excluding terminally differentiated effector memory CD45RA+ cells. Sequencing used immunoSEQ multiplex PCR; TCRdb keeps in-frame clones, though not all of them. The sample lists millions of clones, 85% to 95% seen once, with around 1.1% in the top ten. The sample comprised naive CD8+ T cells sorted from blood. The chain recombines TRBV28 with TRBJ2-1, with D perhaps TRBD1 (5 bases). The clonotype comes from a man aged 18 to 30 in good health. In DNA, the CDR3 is TGTGCCAGCAGTTTCACCACCAGGGCGAATGAGCAGTTCTTC. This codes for CASSFTTRANEQFF.